This T cell receptor beta chain was observed in a study of blood T cell repertoires in COVID-19. The germline gives CDR1 LNHDA, CDR2 SQIVND (reference sequence). This CDR3 spans 13 amino acids. V lost 6 bases, J lost 7 bases, and 12 bases lay in between. Profiling relied on immunoSEQ multiplex PCR, and the TCRdb table lists in-frame clones only, not all of them. The data contain roughly 86,000 clones, around 81% of them singletons. The J gene is TRBJ1-4, the V gene TRBV19, with D possibly matching TRBD1 (6 bases). The clonotype was recovered from a man between 60 and 75 years old with acute or convalescent COVID-19. Sequencing was done on a sample of peripheral blood. The DNA for the CDR3 is TGTGCCAGTAGCCGGGACAAGTCTGAAAAACTGTTTTTT. The encoded protein is CASSRDKSEKLFF. Full variable domain (outside the CDR3, taken from reference TRBV19 and TRBJ1-4): DGGITQSPKYLFRKEGQNVTLSCEQNLNHDAMYWYRQDPGQGLRLIYYSQIVNDFQKGDIAEGYSVSREKKESFPLTVTSAQKNPTAFYLCASSRDKSEKLFFGSGTQLSVL.